The T cell receptor beta chain under discussion was sequenced for a study of shared clonotypes between healthy human individuals. Turning to the study itself: Samples came from a couple of female and a few male donors aged 18 to 49. Per donor, three plates held CD4 naive cells, three held CD4 memory, two held CD8 naive and one held CD8 memory.

Study-wide points: Clonotypes that were shared across a handful of donors made up around 5.5% of naive CD4 clonotypes.

Original handling: Quality scores were absent from the junction-only immunoSEQ sequences, so filtering differed. Clones were read by immunoSEQ multiplex PCR, and TCRdb kept only the in-frame ones, dropping some. V and J calls and clone size are as listed in that table; D and trimming were resolved from the DNA. The data show millions of clones, around 93% seen once. Naive CD8 cells lacked CD45RO, underwent positive selection for CCR7 and left out terminally differentiated effector memory CD45RA+ cells. On this clone: What it recognizes is unknown.

This TCR derives from a man in his late teens or twenties in good health. Some clones in this sample may be carry-over from other donors' samples. Sequences were obtained from naive CD8+ T cells from PBMCs.

CDR3 nucleotides: TGTGCCAGCAGACAAAAGGGAGGGGGCTGGACCGGGGAGCTGTTTTTT. It specifies CASRQKGGGWTGELFF. The chain combines TRBV13 with TRBJ2-2; D may match TRBD1 or TRBD2 (7 bases each). This CDR3 comprises 16 residues. The germline gives CDR1 PRHDT, CDR2 FYEKMQ (reference sequence). The V end lost 6 bases, the J end lost 5 bases, and 19 bases lay between the germline ends.